These 20 T cell receptor beta chains were sequenced from one sample in a study of shared clonotypes between healthy human individuals (TCRdb year 2020). The library came from the immunoSEQ multiplex PCR assay. This immuneACCESS table, as held by TCRdb, lists in-frame sequences with V and J called but not all clones. Of the missing ones, under half trace to an unresolved V gene in checked studies; the others have no known cause. Recorded for this sample are hundreds of thousands of clones; roughly 98% of them occurred a single time. The ten largest account for 0.3% to 0.35% of the sample. CD8 naive samples were obtained by positive selection for CCR7 among CD45RO-negative cells, yielding a CD45RA+CCR7+ population from which TemRA cells were excluded. Sequencing input: naive CD8+ T cells sorted from blood. The sample's cell subset or site label, in plain terms: CD45RA+CCR7+. The receptors derive from a young man in good health.

The rearrangement uses TRBV27 and TRBJ2-7; 8 bases fit TRBD2. From germline, CDR1 is MNHEY and CDR2 SMNVEV (reference sequence). The CDR3 extends over 13 amino acids. V dropped 8 bases and J dropped 3; count of bases not matched to a gene: 6. DNA for the CDR3: TGTGCCAGCGGGGGACTAGGAGGCTACGAGCAGTACTTC. This gives the protein CASGGLGGYEQYF.

Points on this clone: Other DNA sequences from this sample encode an identical CDR3 as well. CDR3 protein: CASSPSGYEQYF. The CDR3 DNA sequence: TGTGCCAGCAGCCCGAGTGGCTACGAGCAGTACTTC. V gene TRBV11-2 combines with J gene TRBJ2-7; D is unresolved. The CDR3 covers 12 residues. The germline V gene has CDR1 SGHAT and CDR2 FQNNGV. V dropped 5 bases and J dropped 3 bases, with 8 bases sitting between them.

The chain couples TRBV7-9 to TRBJ2-7; D remains unclear. From germline, CDR1 is SEHNR and CDR2 FQNEAQ (reference sequence). The CDR3 is 14 amino acids. V was clipped by 5 bases and J by 0 bases, with 11 bases between them. The CDR3 spells CASSNPSSSYEQYF. In nucleotides, the CDR3 is TGTGCCAGCAGCAACCCGTCGTCCTCCTACGAGCAGTACTTC.

The rearrangement uses TRBV28 and TRBJ2-2; 8 bases align to TRBD2. The CDR3 is made up of 16 amino acids. Germline V gene data show CDR1 as MDHEN and CDR2 as SYDVKM. Trimming took 6 bases from V and 3 from J; bases not matched to a gene: 9. This chain's CDR3 is CASRPLAGGDTGELFF. In DNA, the CDR3 is TGTGCCAGCAGGCCCCTAGCGGGCGGGGACACCGGGGAGCTGTTTTTT.

This chain connects TRBV13 to TRBJ2-5; the D is unclear. The CDR3 runs to 13 residues. Germline V lookup: CDR1 PRHDT, CDR2 FYEKMQ (reference sequence). Trimming removed 9 bases at V and 5 bases at J, with 16 bases between. Here the CDR3 DNA reads TGTGCCAGTTCCCCCGGCGCCAGGGAGACCCAGTACTTC. Encoded protein: CASSPGARETQYF.

The chain recombines TRBV19 with TRBJ2-7, with TRBD2 matching 12 bases. The CDR3 consists of 15 residues. Germline V gene data show CDR1 as LNHDA and CDR2 as SQIVND (reference sequence). V gave up 4 bases and J gave up 7 bases; unmatched junction bases: 8. For the CDR3, the DNA is TGTGCCAGTAGTACGACTAGCGGGAGAGTGGGAGAGCAGTACTTC. This sequence encodes CASSTTSGRVGEQYF.

The chain couples TRBV7-8 to TRBJ1-5; D unclear. Trimming left V 1 base short and J 1 base short, with 11 bases between. The CDR3 has 16 amino acids. The germline gives CDR1 SGHVS, CDR2 FQNEAQ. CDR3 loop: CASSLVGRVSNQPQHF. The CDR3 DNA reads TGTGCCAGCAGCTTAGTAGGGAGGGTAAGCAATCAGCCCCAGCATTTT.

The chain is built from TRBV11-2 and TRBJ2-1; D is unclear. V lost 3 bases, J lost 3 bases, and 15 bases lay in between. The CDR3 spans 16 residues. Germline CDR1 is SGHAT and CDR2 is FQNNGV. Here the CDR3 reads CASSLRFLEYYNEQFF. CDR3 in DNA: TGTGCCAGCAGCTTGAGATTCCTTGAATACTACAATGAGCAGTTCTTC. The variable domain in full, completed from reference TRBV11-2 and TRBJ2-1, reads EAGVAQSPRYKIIEKRQSVAFWCNPISGHATLYWYQQILGQGPKLLIQFQNNGVVDDSQLPKDRFSAERLKGVDSTLKIQPAKLEDSAVYLCASSLRFLEYYNEQFFGPGTRLTVL.

The J gene is TRBJ2-2, the V gene TRBV27; D is uncertain. With 6 bases removed from V and 7 bases from J, the gap between germline ends came to 6 bases. Germline-derived CDR1 and CDR2 are MNHEY and SMNVEV (reference sequence). CDR3 size: 11 residues. CDR3 DNA sequence: TGTGCCAGCAGAGGTCTCGGGGAGCTGTTTTTT. This translates into CASRGLGELFF.

V gene TRBV29-1 combines with J gene TRBJ2-3; 10 bases are a match to TRBD2. This CDR3 is 14 amino acids long. After removal of 4 bases from V and 5 bases from J, the junction contained 6 bases not matched to a gene. The germline V gene has CDR1 SQVTM and CDR2 ANQGSEA. Here the CDR3 reads CSVGLAGVLDTQYF. The DNA of the CDR3 is TGCAGCGTTGGTCTAGCGGGAGTCTTAGATACGCAGTATTTT.

This clone was counted once. The chain has TRBV15 and TRBJ1-2, with 9 bases identical to TRBD1. V shed 6 bases and J 2 bases; nucleotides not matched to a gene: 4. There are 14 residues in the CDR3. The germline CDR1 and CDR2 sequences are LNHNV and YYDKDF (reference sequence). Here the CDR3 reads CATSPGQGNYGYTF. CDR3 in DNA: TGTGCCACCAGTCCGGGACAGGGAAACTATGGCTACACCTTC.

The CDR3 spells CASSLSTRSIFYEQYF. CDR3 DNA: TGTGCCAGCAGTTTATCCACTAGATCAATCTTCTACGAGCAGTACTTC. V gene TRBV27 combines with J gene TRBJ2-7; tentative D call: TRBD2 (5 bases). This CDR3 is built from 16 residues. Germline CDR1 and CDR2: MNHEY and SMNVEV (reference sequence). V shed 0 bases and J shed 3 bases, with 15 bases lying between them.

The chain has TRBV27 and TRBJ2-7; a possible D gene is TRBD2 (5 bases). Trimming cost V 2 bases and J 0 bases, with 14 bases left between them. Germline CDR1 and CDR2: MNHEY and SMNVEV (reference sequence). The CDR3 spans 16 residues. CDR3 DNA: TGTGCCAGCAGTTTAGATGCCCTAGCTAGCTCCTACGAGCAGTACTTC. Amino acid sequence: CASSLDALASSYEQYF.

Only one count was recorded for this clone. The J gene is TRBJ1-1, the V gene TRBV11-2; no clear D gene. V gave up 3 bases and J gave up 7 bases, with 18 bases separating them. The CDR3 length is 15 residues. Germline CDR1 SGHAT, CDR2 FQNNGV. The CDR3, as DNA: TGTGCCAGCAGCTTGGGCCCGATCGAGAGTTTTGAAGCTTTCTTT. It specifies CASSLGPIESFEAFF.

The chain joins TRBV9 to TRBJ2-4, with D possibly matching TRBD2 (5 bases). There are 12 residues in the CDR3. Trimming pared 4 bases from V and 4 bases from J, leaving 6 bases between. Germline values: CDR1 SGDLS, CDR2 YYNGEE. Here the CDR3 DNA reads TGTGCCAGCAGCCCGGGGAAAAACATTCAGTACTTC. Its translation is CASSPGKNIQYF.

The sample holds one count of this clone. CDR3 coding DNA: TGCAGCGTTGAACTGGCGGGAAACGAAGAGGAGACCCAGTACTTC. Its translation: CSVELAGNEEETQYF. The chain is built from TRBV29-1 and TRBJ2-5; D is perhaps TRBD2 (6 bases). The CDR3 is 15 amino acids. Trimming stripped 2 bases from V and 5 bases from J, with 18 bases between. Germline CDR1 SQVTM, CDR2 ANQGSEA.

The CDR3 spells CASRTGGDGYTF. Written as DNA, the CDR3 is TGTGCCAGCAGGACAGGGGGCGATGGCTACACCTTC. The rearrangement joins TRBV27 to TRBJ1-2, with TRBD1 identical over 10 bases. The germline V gene encodes CDR1 MNHEY and CDR2 SMNVEV (reference sequence). J lost 6 bases, V lost 6 bases, and 1 base had no gene match. CDR3 size: 12 residues.

This rearrangement joins TRBV6-5 to TRBJ1-1, with a weak D call TRBD1 (5 bases). The CDR3 has 13 residues. Deletions cut 7 bases from V and 5 bases from J, with 14 bases between. Per germline, CDR1 MNHEY and CDR2 SVGAGI. CDR3 coding DNA: TGTGCCAGCACCCCGGGGGGGACGACTGAAGCTTTCTTT. It yields the protein CASTPGGTTEAFF.

CDR3 nucleotides: TGTGCCAGCAGCGATAGGACTAGCGGGAGCTACGAGCAGTACTTC. Translating it yields CASSDRTSGSYEQYF. This chain joins TRBV7-6 and TRBJ2-7; 13 positions agree with TRBD2. There are 15 residues in the CDR3. After removal of 5 bases from V and 3 bases from J, the junction contained 4 bases not matched to a gene. The germline V gene has CDR1 SGHVS and CDR2 FNYEAQ. The variable domain in full, with the rest retrieved from reference TRBV7-6 and TRBJ2-7, is GAGVSQSPRYKVTKRGQDVALRCDPISGHVSLYWYRQALGQGPEFLTYFNYEAQQDKSGLPNDRFSAERPEGSISTLTIQRTEQRDSAMYRCASSDRTSGSYEQYFGPGTRLTVT.

V is TRBV10-3 and J is TRBJ2-2; 10 nucleotides agree with TRBD1. The length of the CDR3 is 16 residues. In germline, CDR1 is ENHRY, CDR2 SYGVKD. After removal of 3 bases from V and 6 bases from J, the junction contained 7 bases not matched to a gene. The DNA of the CDR3 is TGTGCCATCAGTGACCTTCGGACAGGGGGGTCCGGGGAGCTGTTTTTT. This translates into CAISDLRTGGSGELFF.